This T cell receptor (beta chain) comes out of a study of graft-versus-host responses after intestinal transplantation. Note on this clone: Its specificity is unknown.

CDR3 length: 15 amino acids. Germline lookup yields CDR1 MNHEY and CDR2 SMNVEV (reference sequence). The V segment lost 3 bases and the J segment 4 bases; nucleotides outside the gene matches: 7. Sequencing used immunoSEQ multiplex PCR; TCRdb keeps in-frame clones, though not all of them. In the table there are around 97,000 clones, 93% of which are singletons. V usage is TRBV27 and J usage is TRBJ2-5, with 8 bases fitting TRBD2. The source is a human donor who received an intestinal transplant. The input for sequencing was unstimulated CD8+ T cells sorted from spleen or lymph node cells, taken before intestinal transplant. For the CDR3, the DNA is TGTGCCAGCAGTTTTAACGGGGGGGTGGGAGAGACCCAGTACTTC. Translation: CASSFNGGVGETQYF.